This T cell receptor (beta chain) was identified in a study of blood T cell repertoires in COVID-19. As for the study in general: There were acute and convalescent COVID-19 samples, and they came from the United States, Italy and Spain. Sources were T cells, B-cell-depleted T cells, or PBMCs; the material itself was cDNA or gDNA.

Sequencing used immunoSEQ multiplex PCR; TCRdb keeps in-frame clones, though not all of them. The sample comprises under 95,000 clones, 70% to 90% of which are singletons, and approximately 7.4% rests with the top ten. V lost 5 bases and J 3 bases, leaving 10 bases between the germline ends. Looked up from germline, CDR1 is SQVTM and CDR2 is ANQGSEA. The CDR3 is made up of 12 amino acids. The sample holds one count of this clone. This receptor was obtained from a human donor with acute or convalescent COVID-19. The donor label of this sample is uncertain. Sample: peripheral blood. The chain uses TRBV29-1 and TRBJ1-2; a weak D match, TRBD1 (6 bases). CDR3 amino acids: CSVQQGDYGYTF. CDR3 bases: TGCAGCGTTCAACAGGGAGACTATGGCTACACCTTC.